This T cell receptor beta chain appears in the sequencing data of a study of beta chain features in type 1 diabetes (dated 2018 in TCRdb). Describing the broader study: Mean age, gender distribution, total cell number and subset yield were not different between patients and healthy donors. Regulatory and stem cell-like memory subsets were obtained from only 8 patients and roughly eight healthy donors, while naive and central memory subsets were obtained from all 28 donors. In the study, recently diagnosed type 1 diabetes patients and matched healthy donors were compared on the TCRB repertoires of their sorted circulating CD4+ T cell subsets. A total of some 100,000,000 sorted cells were examined across all samples, and the number of cells per subset was strongly correlated with RNA yield.

The entire amount of isolated RNA was reverse transcribed using the High Capacity cDNA Reverse Transcription Kit, so the sequenced TCRB transcripts were expressed ones. Deep immunoSEQ sequencing was performed on naive, central memory and regulatory T cell samples, with an average of approximately 4 million total reads per sample. Sorted cells were lysed in RLT buffer, and RNA was extracted using DNase-treated RNeasy Micro or Mini kits according to cell number. To prevent cross-contamination, every cell subset was processed on its own, while patient and healthy donor samples were processed together. The immunoSEQ multiplex PCR was used to amplify TCRB sequences from cDNA, yielding 87-bp fragments that span the CDR3 region. The amplicons were sequenced using the Illumina HiSeq platform. Turning to the authors' computational methods: PCR bias was computationally corrected using synthetic template baselines, reads within Hamming distance 2 were collapsed, and singletons that could not be merged were discarded. By aligning reads against IMGT, V, D and J genes, CDR3 length, and insertions or deletions at six rearrangement sites were assigned. Within each subset, clonotype counts were normalized to the number of sorted cells before true diversity and Gini coefficients were calculated with the tcR R package. The overlap coefficient, calculated on TCRB nucleotide sequences, was used to measure repertoire sharing. TCRdb stores this immuneACCESS table with in-frame sequences only. Part of the clones is absent; in the studies checked, under half of the shortfall reflects unresolved V genes, and no reason is known for the rest. V, J and clone size reflect that table, while D and trimming were determined from the DNA. This sample comprises roughly 150,000 clones, 8.1% of them detected only once. 0.65% of the sample goes to the ten largest clones.

A single peripheral blood draw of about 116 mL on average was collected from each donor into heparinised tubes. Naive, central memory, regulatory and stem cell-like memory CD4+ T cells were sorted on a BD FACSAria II using a panel including CD45RO, CCR7, CD25, CD127, CD95 and CD27. Purity was above 95% for every sorted population. PBMCs were isolated right away by Lymphoprep density gradient centrifugation and were stained directly, without culture. To minimize batch effects, samples were stained and sorted in pairs, one healthy donor with one patient per experiment. This clone was recorded many times. Its target antigen remains unknown. The input lacks base qualities; no much larger clone sits a single base away. The germline V gene specifies SGHTA as CDR1 and FQGTGA as CDR2. The CDR3 runs 15 residues from the cysteine to the phenylalanine. Only the CDR3 DNA stays, 45 bases, in frame from base 1. V lost 6 bases and J lost 7 bases, and the count of bases not matched to a germline gene is 11.

Study-level results and caveats: Shorter templates might be favored by PCR, yet because patient and control samples were amplified and corrected together, any such skew would affect both groups equally. Because cDNA rather than genomic DNA was sequenced, highly expressing activated cells could have been over-represented, although no difference in activation and CD3 levels was found between groups. Because small numbers of individuals were included in the HLA sub-analyses, any influence of HLA type on TCRB rearrangement was left unresolved. In all four CD4+ subsets, TCRB CDR3 length was moderately but significantly shorter in type 1 diabetes patients. Fewer insertions and more nucleotide deletions at VDJ recombination sites were observed in patients with type 1 diabetes, implying thymic rearrangement abnormalities. The naive, central memory and regulatory TCRB repertoires appeared to resemble one another more closely among patients than among healthy donors.

The sample taken for sequencing was central memory CD4+ T cells from blood. Recombination connected TRBV7-3 to TRBJ2-1; TRBD1 agrees with 8 junctional bases. This receptor was obtained from a man aged 18 to 30 in good health. The CDR3 here reads CASRRQGTPTNEQFF. At the DNA level, the sequence is TGTGCCAGCAGACGACAGGGGACGCCCACAAATGAGCAGTTCTTC.